The rows below give T cell receptor beta chains drawn from one sample of a study of OX40 agonist ivuxolimab in advanced cancers. Using immunoSEQ multiplex PCR, the repertoire was profiled, and TCRdb retains in-frame clones only, with some absent. The data show about 20,000 clones, roughly 78% seen once. The sequencing used CD4+ or CD8+ T cells sorted from blood, collected in a trial of the OX40 agonist ivuxolimab. The receptors originated from an adult with an advanced solid tumor such as melanoma, head and neck, liver or kidney cancer. CDR3s include the opening cysteine and the closing phenylalanine or tryptophan. D genes are given only for firm matches. Rows give clone size only sometimes, using once, few, many, or a class for an expanded clone.

clone_size j_call v_call d_call cdr3_nt cdr3_aa
- TRBJ2-4 TRBV5-1 - TGCGCCAGCAGCTTGCTTGGACCCGGAGGAGCCAAAAACATTCAGTACTTC CASSLLGPGGAKNIQYF
- TRBJ2-7 TRBV10-3 - TGTGCCATCAGTGAGTCAAGCTACGAGCAGTACTTC CAISESSYEQYF
- TRBJ1-4 TRBV27 TRBD1 TGTGCCAGCAGTCGGGGACCCGGGACAGGGAATGAAAAACTGTTTTTT CASSRGPGTGNEKLFF
- TRBJ2-1 TRBV11-2 TRBD2 TGTGCCAGCACCGTAGTCAACCCTAGCGGGGGTTTAGGGGAGCAGTTCTTC CASTVVNPSGGLGEQFF
- TRBJ2-7 TRBV11-2 - TGTGCCAGCAGCCCGGACGTCTCCTACGAGCAGTACTTC CASSPDVSYEQYF
- TRBJ2-3 TRBV5-1 TRBD1 TGCGCCAGCAGCCCACGGGACAGGGGTGCAGATACGCAGTATTTT CASSPRDRGADTQYF
- TRBJ2-7 TRBV5-1 - TGCGCCAGCAGCTTGGCCTTAGGACAGAGCTCCTACGAGCAGTACTTC CASSLALGQSSYEQYF
- TRBJ2-4 TRBV4-2 TRBD1 TGTGCCAGCAGCCAGCTGCCCGGGACAGGGGGGTTTTGGGACATTCAGTACTTC CASSQLPGTGGFWDIQYF
- TRBJ2-3 TRBV6-5 TRBD1 TGTGCCAGCACCGTAACAGGGGGCGCGGATACGCAGTATTTT CASTVTGGADTQYF
- TRBJ2-7 TRBV10-2 TRBD2 TGCGCCAGCAGTGAGACGGCGGGAGCTGAATCGGGATTCTACGAGCAGTACTTC CASSETAGAESGFYEQYF
- TRBJ1-1 TRBV5-4 - TGTGCCAGCAGCTTGGGGAGGTATTGGAAAAACACTGAAGCTTTCTTT CASSLGRYWKNTEAFF
- TRBJ1-2 TRBV4-2 - TGTGCCAGCAGCCAAGATGGGGGAGGAATACAAGGCTACACCTTC CASSQDGGGIQGYTF
- TRBJ2-7 TRBV7-8 - TGTGCCAGCAGCTTATACCTTCTTCCCTACGAGCAGTACTTC CASSLYLLPYEQYF
- TRBJ2-5 TRBV7-2 - TGTGCCAGCAGTCCCTGGGCCCAAGAGACCCAGTACTTC CASSPWAQETQYF
- TRBJ2-7 TRBV18 - TGTGCCAGCTCACCAGCAAGCTACGAGCAGTACTTC CASSPASYEQYF
- TRBJ1-1 TRBV5-1 - TGCGCCAGCAGCTTGGCCGTCCGGGCCCCAGGAAAGAACACTGAAGCTTTCTTT CASSLAVRAPGKNTEAFF
many TRBJ2-7 TRBV6-1 TRBD1 TGTGCCAGCAGTGGCTGGACAGGGTCGGGCTACGAGCAGTACTTC CASSGWTGSGYEQYF
once TRBJ1-1 TRBV27 - TGTGCCAGCAGTTGGTCCTTCGGCCGTATGAACACTGAAGCTTTCTTT CASSWSFGRMNTEAFF
- TRBJ2-7 TRBV5-1 TRBD2 TGCGCCAGCAGCTTGATGTCTAGCGGGAGTTACGAGCAGTACTTC CASSLMSSGSYEQYF
- TRBJ1-1 TRBV2 - TGTGCCAGCAAGGAAGACAGGACGGACACTGAAGCTTTCTTT CASKEDRTDTEAFF
- TRBJ2-7 TRBV9 TRBD1 TGTGCCAGCAGCCCGTGGGACAGTAACTACTACGAGCAGTACTTC CASSPWDSNYYEQYF
- TRBJ2-7 TRBV5-8 - TGTGCCAGCAGCTTGGTAGGAACCTACGAGCAGTACTTC CASSLVGTYEQYF
- TRBJ2-1 TRBV6-5 - TGTGCCAGCAGTTACTCTCCCAGGCTGGAGCAGTTCTTC CASSYSPRLEQFF
few TRBJ1-5 TRBV10-3 TRBD1 TGTGCCACCCGGGGGGACAGGGACCAGCCCCAGCATTTT CATRGDRDQPQHF
few TRBJ2-5 TRBV7-8 TRBD2 TGTGCCAGCAGCTTAGTATGGGGAGCGGGAGATGAGACCCAGTACTTC CASSLVWGAGDETQYF
few TRBJ1-1 TRBV7-9 TRBD1 TGTGCCAGCAGCAAGGGACAGATGAACACTGAAGCTTTCTTT CASSKGQMNTEAFF
few TRBJ1-2 TRBV2 - TGTGCCAGCAGTGAAAGGGGCAGGTGGGGCTACACCTTC CASSERGRWGYTF
- TRBJ2-3 TRBV6-6 - TGTGCCAGCAGTTCCCGACAGGATGTCACAGATACGCAGTATTTT CASSSRQDVTDTQYF
- TRBJ1-3 TRBV4-3 - TGCGCCAGCAGCCAAGATAGTGCAGTTCCTGGAAACACCATATATTTT CASSQDSAVPGNTIYF
- TRBJ2-1 TRBV7-6 TRBD2 TGTGCCAGCAGCACTAGCGGGGGCCACAATGAGCAGTTCTTC CASSTSGGHNEQFF
- TRBJ2-2 TRBV29-1 - TGCAGCGTTTTTTCTCGCACCGGGGAGCTGTTTTTT CSVFSRTGELFF
- TRBJ1-1 TRBV5-1 TRBD1 TGCGCCAGCAGGGACAGGGAACGCGATCCGATGAACACTGAAGCTTTCTTT CASRDRERDPMNTEAFF
- TRBJ1-2 TRBV27 - TGTGCCAGCAGTGTTATCCCCACTGGGGGCGATGGCTACACCTTC CASSVIPTGGDGYTF
medium-sized TRBJ2-7 TRBV7-3 - TGTGCCAGCAGCTTCGCGCCTAACTACGAGCAGTACTTC CASSFAPNYEQYF
- TRBJ2-7 TRBV5-4 - TGTGCCAGCAGCTTACGACTAGAAACCTCCTACGAGCAGTACTTC CASSLRLETSYEQYF
- TRBJ2-1 TRBV5-1 - TGCGCCACCGGACACGACCTCAATGAGCAGTTCTTC CATGHDLNEQFF